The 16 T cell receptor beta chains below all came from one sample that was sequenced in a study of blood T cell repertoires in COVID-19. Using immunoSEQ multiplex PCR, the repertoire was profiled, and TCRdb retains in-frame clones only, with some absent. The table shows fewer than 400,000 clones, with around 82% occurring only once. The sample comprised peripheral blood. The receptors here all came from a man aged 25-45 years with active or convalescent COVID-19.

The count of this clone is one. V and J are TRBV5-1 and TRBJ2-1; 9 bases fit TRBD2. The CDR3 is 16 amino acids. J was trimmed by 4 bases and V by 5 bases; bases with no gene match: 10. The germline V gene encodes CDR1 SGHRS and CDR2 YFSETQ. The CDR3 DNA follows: TGCGCCAGCAGGAAATTAAGCGGGGGGCAATACAATGAGCAGTTCTTC. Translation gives CASRKLSGGQYNEQFF.

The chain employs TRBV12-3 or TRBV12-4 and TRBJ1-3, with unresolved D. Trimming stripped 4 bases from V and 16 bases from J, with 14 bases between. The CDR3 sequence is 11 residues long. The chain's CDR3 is CASSSRDWRYF. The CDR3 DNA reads TGTGCCAGCAGTTCACGCGATTGGAGGTATTTT.

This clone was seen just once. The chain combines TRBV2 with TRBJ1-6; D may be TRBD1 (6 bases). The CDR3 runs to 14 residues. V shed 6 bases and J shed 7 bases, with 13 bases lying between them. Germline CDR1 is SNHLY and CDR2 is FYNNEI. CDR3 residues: CASRAGTRNSPLHF. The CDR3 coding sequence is TGTGCCAGCAGGGCCGGGACACGCAATTCACCCCTCCACTTT.

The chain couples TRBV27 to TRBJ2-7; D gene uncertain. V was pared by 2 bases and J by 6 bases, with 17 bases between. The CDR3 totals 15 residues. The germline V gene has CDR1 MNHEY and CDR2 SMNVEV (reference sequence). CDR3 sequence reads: CASSLGSLVLGEQYF. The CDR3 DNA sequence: TGTGCCAGCAGTTTAGGGTCTCTAGTTCTAGGCGAGCAGTACTTC.

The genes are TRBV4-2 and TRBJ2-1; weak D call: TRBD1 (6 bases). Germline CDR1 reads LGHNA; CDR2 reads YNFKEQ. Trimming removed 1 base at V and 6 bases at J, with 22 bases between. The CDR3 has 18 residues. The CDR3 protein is CASSQGSPGTSFFNEQFF. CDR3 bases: TGTGCCAGCAGCCAAGGTTCTCCCGGGACATCATTTTTCAATGAGCAGTTCTTC.

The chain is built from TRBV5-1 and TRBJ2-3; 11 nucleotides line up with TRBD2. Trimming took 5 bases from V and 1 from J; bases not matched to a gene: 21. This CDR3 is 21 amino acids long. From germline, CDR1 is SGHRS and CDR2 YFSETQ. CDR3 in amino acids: CASSYPGPGSGGAWGTDTQYF. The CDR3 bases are TGCGCCAGCAGTTACCCCGGCCCCGGTAGCGGGGGGGCCTGGGGCACAGATACGCAGTATTTT.

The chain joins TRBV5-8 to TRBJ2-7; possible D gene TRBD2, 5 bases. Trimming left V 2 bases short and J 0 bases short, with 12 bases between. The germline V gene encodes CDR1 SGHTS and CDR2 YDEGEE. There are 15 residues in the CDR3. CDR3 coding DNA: TGTGCCAGCAGCTTACTTGACGGGGTCTCCTACGAGCAGTACTTC. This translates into CASSLLDGVSYEQYF. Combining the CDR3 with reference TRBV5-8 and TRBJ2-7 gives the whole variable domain EAGVTQSPTHLIKTRGQQATLRCSPISGHTSVYWYQQALGLGLQFLLWYDEGEERNRGNFPPRFSGRQFPNYSSELNVNALELEDSALYLCASSLLDGVSYEQYFGPGTRLTVT.

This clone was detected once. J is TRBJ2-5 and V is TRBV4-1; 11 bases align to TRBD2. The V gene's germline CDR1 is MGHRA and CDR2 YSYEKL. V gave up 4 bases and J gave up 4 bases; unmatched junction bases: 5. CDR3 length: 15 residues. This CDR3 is CASSPSSGRRETQYF. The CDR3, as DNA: TGCGCCAGCAGCCCCTCTAGCGGGAGGAGAGAGACCCAGTACTTC.

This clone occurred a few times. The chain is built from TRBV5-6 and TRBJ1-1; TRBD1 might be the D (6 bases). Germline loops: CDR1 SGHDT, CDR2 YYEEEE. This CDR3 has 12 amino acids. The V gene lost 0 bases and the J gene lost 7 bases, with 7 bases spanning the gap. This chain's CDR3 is CASSLGQVEAFF. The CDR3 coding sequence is TGTGCCAGCAGCTTGGGACAGGTTGAAGCTTTCTTT.

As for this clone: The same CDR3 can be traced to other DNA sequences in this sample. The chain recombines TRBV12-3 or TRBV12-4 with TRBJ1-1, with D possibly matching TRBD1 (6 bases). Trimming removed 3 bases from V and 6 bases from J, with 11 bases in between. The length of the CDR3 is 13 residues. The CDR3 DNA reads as TGTGCCAGCAGTTTGGGGGGGCAGGCTGAAGCTTTCTTT. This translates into CASSLGGQAEAFF.

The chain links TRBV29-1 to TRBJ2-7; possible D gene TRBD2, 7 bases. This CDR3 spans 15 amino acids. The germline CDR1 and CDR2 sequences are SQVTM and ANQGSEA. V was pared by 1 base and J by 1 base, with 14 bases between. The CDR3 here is CSVEVGGRSSYEQYF. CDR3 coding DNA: TGCAGCGTTGAAGTGGGGGGGCGAAGTTCCTACGAGCAGTACTTC.

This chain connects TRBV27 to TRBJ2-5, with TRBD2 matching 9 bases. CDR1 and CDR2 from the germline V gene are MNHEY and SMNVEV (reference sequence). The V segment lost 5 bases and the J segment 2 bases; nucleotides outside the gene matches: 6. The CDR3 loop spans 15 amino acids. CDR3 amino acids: CASSTGLAGQETQYF. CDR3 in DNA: TGTGCCAGCAGTACGGGTCTAGCGGGGCAAGAGACCCAGTACTTC.

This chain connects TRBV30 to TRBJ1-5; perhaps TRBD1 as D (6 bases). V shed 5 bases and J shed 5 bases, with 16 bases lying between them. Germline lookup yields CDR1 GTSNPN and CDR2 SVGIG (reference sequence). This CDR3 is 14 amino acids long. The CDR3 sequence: CAWAQGIQDQPQHF. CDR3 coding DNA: TGTGCCTGGGCTCAGGGGATCCAAGATCAGCCCCAGCATTTT.

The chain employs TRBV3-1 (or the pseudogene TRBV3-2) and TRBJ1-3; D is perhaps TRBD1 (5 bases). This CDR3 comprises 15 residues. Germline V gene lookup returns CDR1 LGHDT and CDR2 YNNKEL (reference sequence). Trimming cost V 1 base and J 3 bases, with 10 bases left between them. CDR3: CASSQGRGGGNTIYF. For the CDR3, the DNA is TGTGCCAGCAGCCAAGGGAGGGGAGGTGGAAACACCATATATTTT.

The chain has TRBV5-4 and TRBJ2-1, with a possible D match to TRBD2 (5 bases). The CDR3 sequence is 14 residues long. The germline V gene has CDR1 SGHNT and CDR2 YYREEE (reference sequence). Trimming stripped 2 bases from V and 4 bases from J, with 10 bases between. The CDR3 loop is CASSFITRYNEQFF. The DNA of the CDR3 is TGTGCCAGCAGCTTTATAACTAGATACAATGAGCAGTTCTTC.

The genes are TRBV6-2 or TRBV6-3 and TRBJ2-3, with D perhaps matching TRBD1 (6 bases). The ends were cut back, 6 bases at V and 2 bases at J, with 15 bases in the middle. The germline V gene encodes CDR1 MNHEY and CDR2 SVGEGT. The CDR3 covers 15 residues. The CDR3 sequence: CASSRIRDTTDTQYF. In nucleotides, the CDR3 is TGTGCCAGCAGCCGGATCCGGGACACCACAGATACGCAGTATTTT.